The entry below describes one T cell receptor beta chain. The target antigen is unknown. A couple of CD3G-deficient patients had more severe autoimmunity; all had some. The data were taken from a study of regulatory T cells. Study-wide points: In patients, unique TRB V-J pairs were restricted and V/J usage skewed, especially in Tregs.

V was trimmed by 4 bases and J by 6 bases, leaving 19 bases between them. CDR1 is MDHEN, CDR2 SYDVKM, per germline. This CDR3 spans 15 amino acids. The PCR used 52 TRBV and 13 TRBJ primers. TCRdb's table, derived via immunoSEQ multiplex PCR, lists solely in-frame clones and lacks some. Among 20,000 to 25,000 clones listed, under 95% were seen once. This TCR was sampled from a child aged 2-15 years with CD3G deficiency. Specimen: CD8+ T cells sorted from blood. The V call is TRBV28, the J call TRBJ2-7; no definite D call. The CDR3 DNA reads TGTGCCAGCAGTTCTCGGGTCAGGATAGAAGGCGAGCAGTACTTC. It translates to CASSSRVRIEGEQYF.